A single sample gave rise to the 15 T cell receptor beta chains below, sequenced in a study of human versus mouse CDR3 diversity and MHC coevolution. Sequencing was performed with immunoSEQ multiplex PCR; in TCRdb, only in-frame clones are kept and a portion is missing. This sample yields fewer than 100,000 clones, of which around 93% are seen a single time; 1.1% to 1.5% belongs to the top ten. Sequencing was performed on naive CD4+ T cells from blood. Subset described: CD45RO-negative CD62L-positive naive CD4 T cells. The origin of the receptors is a person aged 30 to 69 in good health.

The V call is TRBV5-1, the J call TRBJ2-1; 10 bases map to TRBD2. The CDR3 is 16 residues long. CDR1 SGHRS and CDR2 YFSETQ come from the germline V gene. Trimming cost V 3 bases and J 2 bases; bases outside gene matches: 5. The CDR3 sequence is CASSSGLATAYNEQFF. As DNA, the CDR3 is TGCGCCAGCAGCTCGGGACTAGCGACGGCCTACAATGAGCAGTTCTTC.

The J gene is TRBJ2-3, the V gene TRBV7-2; TRBD2 agrees at 7 bases. Germline V gene data show CDR1 as SGHTA and CDR2 as FQGNSA. CDR3 length: 17 amino acids. The junction had 11 bases not matched to a gene; V was cut back by 2 bases and J by 3 bases. The CDR3 sequence: CASSLFGWSSGTDTQYF. The CDR3 coding sequence is TGTGCCAGCAGCTTATTTGGTTGGTCTAGCGGAACAGATACGCAGTATTTT.

This rearrangement joins TRBV5-1 to TRBJ2-7; 7 nucleotides match TRBD1. CDR1 and CDR2 from the germline V gene are SGHRS and YFSETQ. V trimming: 0 bases; J trimming: 2 bases; junction bases outside the gene matches: 8. The length of the CDR3 is 16 residues. The CDR3 here is CASSLGGDSFTYEQYF. The CDR3 DNA sequence: TGCGCCAGCAGCTTGGGTGGGGACAGTTTTACCTACGAGCAGTACTTC.

The chain joins TRBV10-3 to TRBJ2-7; possibly TRBD1 for D (6 bases). Germline V gene sequence: CDR1 ENHRY, CDR2 SYGVKD. The V gene lost 0 bases and the J gene lost 4 bases, with 10 bases spanning the gap. The CDR3 length is 14 residues. CDR3 protein: CAISESGQGYEQYF. DNA for the CDR3: TGTGCCATCAGTGAGTCTGGGCAGGGGTACGAGCAGTACTTC.

This chain joins TRBV19 and TRBJ1-5; TRBD1 matches 9 bases. This CDR3 spans 15 amino acids. The germline gives CDR1 LNHDA, CDR2 SQIVND (reference sequence). V was pared by 4 bases and J by 7 bases, with 8 bases of the junction left unmatched. CDR3 sequence reads: CASSTSGQGRQPQHF. The CDR3 bases are TGTGCCAGTAGTACATCGGGACAGGGAAGACAGCCCCAGCATTTT.

The rearrangement joins TRBV5-4 to TRBJ1-6; D is undetermined. Germline values: CDR1 SGHNT, CDR2 YYREEE (reference sequence). Trimming cost V 4 bases and J 9 bases, with 17 bases left between them. The CDR3 covers 15 residues. The CDR3 DNA reads as TGTGCCAGCAGCAGAGGTCAAACCGCAGTTTCACCCCTCCACTTT. Protein: CASSRGQTAVSPLHF. Full variable domain (outside the CDR3, taken from reference TRBV5-4 and TRBJ1-6): ETGVTQSPTHLIKTRGQQVTLRCSSQSGHNTVSWYQQALGQGPQFIFQYYREEENGRGNFPPRFSGLQFPNYSSELNVNALELDDSALYLCASSRGQTAVSPLHFGNGTRLTVT.

This clone was seen once. The chain is built from TRBV6-1 and TRBJ1-1; weak D call: TRBD1 (6 bases). CDR3 size: 15 residues. Trimming stripped 3 bases from V and 0 bases from J, with 11 bases between. Germline V gene lookup returns CDR1 MNHNS and CDR2 SASEGT. In DNA form, the CDR3 reads TGTGCCAGCAGTGACGCGGACAGATTGAACACTGAAGCTTTCTTT. It specifies CASSDADRLNTEAFF.

The chain has TRBV11-2 and TRBJ2-1; 7 positions match TRBD2. The V gene's germline CDR1 is SGHAT and CDR2 FQNNGV. The CDR3 is 15 residues long. J lost 2 bases, V lost 5 bases, and 6 bases had no gene match. As DNA, the CDR3 is TGTGCCAGCAGCCGCGGGAGAACGACCTACAATGAGCAGTTCTTC. This sequence encodes CASSRGRTTYNEQFF.

This clone appeared once. The chain links TRBV30 to TRBJ1-1, with 8 bases fitting TRBD1. This CDR3 contains 18 residues. The V gene end was trimmed by 4 bases and the J gene end by 5 bases; junction bases not matched to a gene: 21. Germline-derived CDR1 and CDR2 are GTSNPN and SVGIG (reference sequence). CDR3 in amino acids: CAWIRGTGLGVSDTEAFF. As DNA, the CDR3 is TGTGCCTGGATCAGGGGGACAGGTTTAGGGGTTTCTGATACTGAAGCTTTCTTT.

This chain links TRBV30 with TRBJ1-1; TRBD1 matches 7 bases. The V gene's germline CDR1 is GTSNPN and CDR2 SVGIG (reference sequence). J lost 6 bases, V lost 0 bases, and 16 bases had no gene match. The CDR3 runs to 17 residues. Here the CDR3 reads CAWSVQGRGFSRAEAFF. In nucleotides, the CDR3 is TGTGCCTGGAGTGTACAGGGCAGGGGGTTCTCCCGGGCTGAAGCTTTCTTT.

The rearrangement joins TRBV5-4 to TRBJ1-5, with D maybe TRBD1 (5 bases). CDR1 and CDR2 (germline): SGHNT, YYREEE (reference sequence). The CDR3 totals 12 residues. Trimming removed 0 bases from V and 12 bases from J, with 10 bases in between. CDR3 bases: TGTGCCAGCAGCTTGGCCGCGGGGGACCAGCATTTT. Translating it yields CASSLAAGDQHF.

This rearrangement joins TRBV2 to TRBJ2-7, with 7 bases that match TRBD1. The CDR3 runs 12 residues. Germline trimming cut 5 bases from V and 8 bases from J; bases unmatched to any gene: 6. Germline CDR1 reads SNHLY; CDR2 reads FYNNEI. CDR3 protein: CASSRQGSKQYF. The CDR3 DNA follows: TGTGCCAGCAGTCGACAGGGATCTAAGCAGTACTTC.

The V gene is TRBV27, the J gene TRBJ2-6; possible D gene TRBD1, 5 bases. Germline V gene sequence: CDR1 MNHEY, CDR2 SMNVEV (reference sequence). The CDR3 is 15 amino acids. The V gene lost 5 bases and the J gene lost 0 bases, with 8 bases spanning the gap. The CDR3 DNA follows: TGTGCCAGCAGTCCCAGGGACTCTGGGGCCAACGTCCTGACTTTC. This sequence encodes CASSPRDSGANVLTF. Drawing the rest from reference TRBV27 and TRBJ2-6, the complete variable domain is EAQVTQNPRYLITVTGKKLTVTCSQNMNHEYMSWYRQDPGLGLRQIYYSMNVEVTDKGDVPEGYKVSRKEKRNFPLILESPSPNQTSLYFCASSPRDSGANVLTFGAGSRLTVL.

The chain carries TRBV6-6 and TRBJ2-1, with D possibly matching TRBD1 (6 bases). The CDR3 is made up of 14 amino acids. The germline gives CDR1 MNHNY, CDR2 SVGAGI (reference sequence). Trimming took off 2 bases at V and 6 bases at J, with 11 bases between the two ends. CDR3 amino acids: CASSYAGVGNEQFF. The CDR3, as DNA: TGTGCCAGCAGTTACGCAGGGGTGGGCAATGAGCAGTTCTTC.

Turning to this clone: This specimen includes other DNA sequences encoding the same CDR3. This chain connects TRBV21-1 to TRBJ1-5; TRBD1, the table's D call, lacks a check against the DNA. TRBV21-1 is a listed pseudogene. The CDR3 runs 18 residues. CDR3 residues: CASSNPTPAGYSNQPQHF. CDR3 bases: TGTGCCAGCAGCAACCCTACACCCGCAGGGTATAGCAATCAGCCCCAGCATTTT.